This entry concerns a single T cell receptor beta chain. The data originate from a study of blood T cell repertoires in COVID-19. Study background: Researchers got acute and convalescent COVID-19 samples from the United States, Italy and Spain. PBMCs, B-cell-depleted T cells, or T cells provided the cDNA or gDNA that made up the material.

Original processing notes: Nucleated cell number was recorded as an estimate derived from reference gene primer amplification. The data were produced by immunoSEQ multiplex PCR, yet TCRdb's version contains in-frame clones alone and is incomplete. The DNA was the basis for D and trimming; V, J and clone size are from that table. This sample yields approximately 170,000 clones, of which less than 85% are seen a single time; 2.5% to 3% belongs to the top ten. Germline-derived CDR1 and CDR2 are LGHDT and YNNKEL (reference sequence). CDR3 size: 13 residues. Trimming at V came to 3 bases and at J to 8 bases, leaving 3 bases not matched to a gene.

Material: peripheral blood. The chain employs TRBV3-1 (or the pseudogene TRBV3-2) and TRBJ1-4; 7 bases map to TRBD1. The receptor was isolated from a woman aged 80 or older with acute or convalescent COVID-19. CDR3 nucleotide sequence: TGTGCCAGCAGCCACGGACAGGCCGAAAAACTGTTTTTT. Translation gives CASSHGQAEKLFF.